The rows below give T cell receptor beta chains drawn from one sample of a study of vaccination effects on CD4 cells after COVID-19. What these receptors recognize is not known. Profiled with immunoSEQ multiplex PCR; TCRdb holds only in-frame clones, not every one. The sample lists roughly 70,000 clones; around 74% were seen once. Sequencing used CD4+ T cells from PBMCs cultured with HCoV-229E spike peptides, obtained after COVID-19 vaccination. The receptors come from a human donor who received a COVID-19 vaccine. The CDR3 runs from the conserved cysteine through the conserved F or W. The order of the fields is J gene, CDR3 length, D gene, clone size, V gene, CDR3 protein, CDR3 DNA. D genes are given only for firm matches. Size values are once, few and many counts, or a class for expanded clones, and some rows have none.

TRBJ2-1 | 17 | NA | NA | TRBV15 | CATSRDLVVSSYNEQFF | TGTGCCACCAGCAGAGATCTGGTAGTAAGCTCCTACAATGAGCAGTTCTTC
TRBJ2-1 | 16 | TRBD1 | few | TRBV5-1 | CASSLAAGTGGREQFF | TGCGCCAGCAGCTTGGCGGCCGGGACAGGGGGCCGTGAGCAGTTCTTC
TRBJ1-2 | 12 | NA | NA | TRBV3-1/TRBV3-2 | CASSRSGDGYTF | TGTGCCAGCAGCCGAAGCGGTGATGGCTACACCTTC
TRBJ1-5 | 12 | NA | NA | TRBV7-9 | CASSLGESAQHF | TGTGCCAGCAGCTTAGGGGAGTCGGCCCAGCATTTT
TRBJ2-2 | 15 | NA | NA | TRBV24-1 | CATSDPTGATGELFF | TGTGCCACCAGTGATCCCACGGGGGCGACCGGGGAGCTGTTTTTT
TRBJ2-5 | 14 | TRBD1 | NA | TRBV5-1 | CASSRPGGGETQYF | TGCGCCAGCAGCCGGCCAGGGGGCGGAGAGACCCAGTACTTC
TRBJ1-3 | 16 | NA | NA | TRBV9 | CASSVEGHLSGNTIYF | TGTGCCAGCAGCGTAGAGGGGCACCTCTCTGGAAACACCATATATTTT
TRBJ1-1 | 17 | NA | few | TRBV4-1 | CASSPPRGSAGNTEAFF | TGCGCCAGCAGCCCTCCCCGGGGCAGTGCGGGAAACACTGAAGCTTTCTTT
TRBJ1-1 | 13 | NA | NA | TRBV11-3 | CASSSEGNTEAFF | TGTGCCAGCAGCTCAGAGGGTAACACTGAAGCTTTCTTT
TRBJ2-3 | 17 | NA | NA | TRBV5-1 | CASSLGLATISTDTQYF | TGCGCCAGCAGCTTGGGGTTAGCTACCATTAGCACAGATACGCAGTATTTT
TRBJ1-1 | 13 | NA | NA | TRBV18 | CASYQGMNTEAFF | TGTGCCAGCTACCAGGGCATGAACACTGAAGCTTTCTTT
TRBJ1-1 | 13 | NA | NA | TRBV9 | CASSVHTNTEAFF | TGTGCCAGCAGCGTACATACCAACACTGAAGCTTTCTTT
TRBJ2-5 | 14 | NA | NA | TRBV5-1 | CASSLLPQQETQYF | TGCGCCAGCAGCTTGCTCCCTCAGCAAGAGACCCAGTACTTC
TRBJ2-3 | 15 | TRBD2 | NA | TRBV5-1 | CASCIAGPSTDTQYF | TGCGCCAGCTGCATAGCGGGCCCATCCACAGATACGCAGTATTTT
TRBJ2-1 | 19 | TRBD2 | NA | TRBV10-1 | CASIEGTSGGVKVLNEQFF | TGCGCCAGCATCGAGGGGACTAGCGGGGGGGTGAAGGTTCTCAATGAGCAGTTCTTC
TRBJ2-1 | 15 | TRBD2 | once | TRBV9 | CASSLRTSGHNEQFF | TGTGCCAGCAGCCTGAGGACTAGCGGACACAATGAGCAGTTCTTC
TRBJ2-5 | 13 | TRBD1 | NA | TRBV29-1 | CSVEKGGRETQYF | TGCAGCGTTGAAAAAGGGGGCCGGGAGACCCAGTACTTC
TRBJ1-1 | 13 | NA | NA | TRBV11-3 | CASSVTGNTEAFF | TGTGCCAGCAGCGTGACAGGAAACACTGAAGCTTTCTTT
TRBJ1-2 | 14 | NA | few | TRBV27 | CASSPLGGGYGYTF | TGTGCCAGCAGTCCCCTCGGGGGCGGCTATGGCTACACCTTC
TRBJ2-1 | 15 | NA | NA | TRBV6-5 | CASTRDVTAGGEQFF | TGTGCCAGCACTAGGGATGTTACGGCGGGCGGTGAGCAGTTCTTC
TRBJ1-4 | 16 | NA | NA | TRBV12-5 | CASGFVTGTGREKLFF | TGTGCTAGTGGTTTCGTAACCGGGACGGGTAGGGAAAAACTGTTTTTT
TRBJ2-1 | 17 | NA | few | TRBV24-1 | CATSDYLNRGGHNEQFF | TGTGCCACCAGTGATTATCTTAACAGGGGGGGACACAATGAGCAGTTCTTC
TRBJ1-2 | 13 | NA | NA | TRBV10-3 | CAISGGLEHGYTF | TGTGCCATCAGTGGGGGACTCGAGCATGGCTACACCTTC
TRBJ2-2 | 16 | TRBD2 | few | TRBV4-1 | CASSRGGLVNTGELFF | TGCGCCAGCAGCCGCGGGGGGCTGGTGAACACCGGGGAGCTGTTTTTT
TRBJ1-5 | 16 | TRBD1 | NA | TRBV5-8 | CASSYPGDRVNQPQHF | TGTGCCAGCAGTTACCCTGGAGACAGGGTCAATCAGCCCCAGCATTTT
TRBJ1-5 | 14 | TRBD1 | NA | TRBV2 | CASSESQGSQPQHF | TGTGCCAGCAGTGAGTCACAGGGGAGTCAGCCCCAGCATTTT
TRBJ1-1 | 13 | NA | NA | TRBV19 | CATSSGRVTEAFF | TGTGCCACCTCAAGCGGTAGGGTCACTGAAGCTTTCTTT
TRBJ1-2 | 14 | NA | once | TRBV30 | CAWSFAPGTDGYTF | TGTGCCTGGAGTTTCGCCCCCGGGACGGATGGCTACACCTTC
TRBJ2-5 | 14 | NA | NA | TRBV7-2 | CASRPGRAQETQYF | TGTGCCAGCAGACCCGGACGTGCTCAAGAGACCCAGTACTTC
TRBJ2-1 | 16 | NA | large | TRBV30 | CAWGAGDHNSYNEQFF | TGTGCCTGGGGCGCCGGGGACCACAACTCCTACAATGAGCAGTTCTTC
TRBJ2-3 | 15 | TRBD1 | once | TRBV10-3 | CAIRGTGEFTDTQYF | TGTGCCATCAGGGGGACAGGGGAATTCACAGATACGCAGTATTTT
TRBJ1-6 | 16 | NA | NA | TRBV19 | CASSPRDRGYNSPLHF | TGTGCCAGTAGTCCGCGCGACAGAGGATATAATTCACCCCTCCACTTT
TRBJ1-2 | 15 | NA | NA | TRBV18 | CASSPGAVAFYGYTF | TGTGCCAGCTCACCAGGGGCAGTGGCCTTCTATGGCTACACCTTC
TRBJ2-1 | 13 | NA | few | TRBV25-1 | CASSEVGRVEQFF | TGTGCCAGCAGTGAGGTTGGCCGGGTGGAGCAGTTCTTC
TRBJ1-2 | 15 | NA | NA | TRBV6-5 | CASSRTRDTNYGYTF | TGTGCCAGCAGTCGTACCCGGGACACAAACTATGGCTACACCTTC
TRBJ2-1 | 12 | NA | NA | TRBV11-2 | CASSSQGTEQFF | TGTGCCAGCAGCTCACAGGGTACTGAGCAGTTCTTC
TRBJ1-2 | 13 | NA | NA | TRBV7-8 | CASSATVNYGYTF | TGTGCCAGCAGCGCAACAGTTAACTATGGCTACACCTTC